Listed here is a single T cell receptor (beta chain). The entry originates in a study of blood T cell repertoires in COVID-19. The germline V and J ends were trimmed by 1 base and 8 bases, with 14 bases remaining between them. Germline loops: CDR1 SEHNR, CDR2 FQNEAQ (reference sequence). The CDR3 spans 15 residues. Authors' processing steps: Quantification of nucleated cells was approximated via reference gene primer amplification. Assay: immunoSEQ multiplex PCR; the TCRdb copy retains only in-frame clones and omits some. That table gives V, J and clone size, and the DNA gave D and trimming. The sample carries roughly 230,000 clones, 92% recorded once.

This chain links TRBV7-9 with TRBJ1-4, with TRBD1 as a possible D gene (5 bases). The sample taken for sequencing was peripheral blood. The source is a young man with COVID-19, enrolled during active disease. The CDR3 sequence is CASSLGTFPAEKLFF. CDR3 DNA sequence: TGTGCCAGCAGCTTAGGGACATTCCCAGCGGAAAAACTGTTTTTT. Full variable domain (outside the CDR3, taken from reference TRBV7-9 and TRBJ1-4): DTGVSQNPRHKITKRGQNVTFRCDPISEHNRLYWYRQTLGQGPEFLTYFQNEAQLEKSRLLSDRFSAERPKGSFSTLEIQRTEQGDSAMYLCASSLGTFPAEKLFFGSGTQLSVL.